This T cell receptor beta chain was captured by sequencing in a study of metastatic and nonmetastatic thyroid tumors. About the study: Peripheral blood and tumor or nodule samples from malignant and benign thyroid patients were compared.

Through MiXCR, TCRdb re-clonotyped the PCR reads. In the table there are about 16,000 clones, about 29% of which are singletons. Patients underwent thyroid surgery, and none had received any treatment before it. Germline V gives CDR1 ENHRY, CDR2 SYGVKD. The length of the CDR3 is 16 residues. The V end lost 3 bases, the J end lost 8 bases, and 22 bases lay between the germline ends. The chain recombines TRBV10-3 with TRBJ1-2; D possibly corresponds to TRBD1 (5 bases). Sequenced: tumor tissue. The sequence derives from a male donor with papillary thyroid cancer or a benign thyroid nodule (not recorded which). Some clones in this sample may be carry-over from other donors' samples. The CDR3 DNA reads TGTGCCATCAGTGACAGTGGGGCACGGTCAGAACAGGGCTACACCTTC. The encoded protein is CAISDSGARSEQGYTF.